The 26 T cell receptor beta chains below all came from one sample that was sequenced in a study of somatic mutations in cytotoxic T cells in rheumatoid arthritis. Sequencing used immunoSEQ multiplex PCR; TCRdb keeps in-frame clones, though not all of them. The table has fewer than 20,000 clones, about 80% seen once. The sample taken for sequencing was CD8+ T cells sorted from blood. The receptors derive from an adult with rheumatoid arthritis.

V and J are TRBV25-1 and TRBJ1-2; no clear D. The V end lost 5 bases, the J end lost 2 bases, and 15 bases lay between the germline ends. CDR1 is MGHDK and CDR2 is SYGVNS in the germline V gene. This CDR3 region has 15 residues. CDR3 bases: TGTGCCAGCAGTATTAGCGGGGAGTGGAACTATGGCTACACCTTC. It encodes CASSISGEWNYGYTF.

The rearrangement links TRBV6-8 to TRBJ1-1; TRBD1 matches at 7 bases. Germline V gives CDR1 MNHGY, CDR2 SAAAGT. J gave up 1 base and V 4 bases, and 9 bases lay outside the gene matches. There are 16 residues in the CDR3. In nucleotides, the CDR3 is TGTGCCAGCAGTTGCAAAGACAGGGATTCGAACACTGAAGCTTTCTTT. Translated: CASSCKDRDSNTEAFF.

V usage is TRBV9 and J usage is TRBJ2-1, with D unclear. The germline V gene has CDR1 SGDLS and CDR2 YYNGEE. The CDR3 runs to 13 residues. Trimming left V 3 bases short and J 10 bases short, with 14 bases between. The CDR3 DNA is TGTGCCAGCAGCGGAGCTTACGGCCAGGAGCAGTTCTTC. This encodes CASSGAYGQEQFF.

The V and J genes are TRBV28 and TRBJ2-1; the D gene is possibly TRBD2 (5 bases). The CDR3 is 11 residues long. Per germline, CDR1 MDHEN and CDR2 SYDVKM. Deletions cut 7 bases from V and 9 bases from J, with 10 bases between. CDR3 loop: CASTRGGEQFF. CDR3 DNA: TGTGCCAGCACCCGGGGTGGTGAGCAGTTCTTC.

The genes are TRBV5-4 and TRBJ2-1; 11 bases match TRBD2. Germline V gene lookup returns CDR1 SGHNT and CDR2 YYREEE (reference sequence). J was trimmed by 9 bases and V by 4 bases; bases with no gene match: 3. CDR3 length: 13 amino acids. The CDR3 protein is CASSPGLAAEQFF. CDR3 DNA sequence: TGTGCCAGCAGCCCGGGACTAGCGGCTGAGCAGTTCTTC.

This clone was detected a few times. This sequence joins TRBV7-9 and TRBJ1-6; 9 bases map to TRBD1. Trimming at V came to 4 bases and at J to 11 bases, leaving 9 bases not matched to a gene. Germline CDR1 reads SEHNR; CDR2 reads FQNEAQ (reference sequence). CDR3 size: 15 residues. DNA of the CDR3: TGTGCCAGCAGCTCTACCGGGACAGGGTTGACACCCCTCCACTTT. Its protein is CASSSTGTGLTPLHF.

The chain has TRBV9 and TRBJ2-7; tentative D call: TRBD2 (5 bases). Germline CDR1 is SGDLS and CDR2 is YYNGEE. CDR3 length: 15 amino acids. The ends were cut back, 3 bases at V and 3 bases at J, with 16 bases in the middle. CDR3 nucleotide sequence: TGTGCCAGCAGCGCGCAACAAGGGAGTTACTACGAGCAGTACTTC. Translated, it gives CASSAQQGSYYEQYF. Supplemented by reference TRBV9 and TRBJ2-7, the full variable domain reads DSGVTQTPKHLITATGQRVTLRCSPRSGDLSVYWYQQSLDQGLQFLIQYYNGEERAKGNILERFSAQQFPDLHSELNLSSLELGDSALYFCASSAQQGSYYEQYFGPGTRLTVT.

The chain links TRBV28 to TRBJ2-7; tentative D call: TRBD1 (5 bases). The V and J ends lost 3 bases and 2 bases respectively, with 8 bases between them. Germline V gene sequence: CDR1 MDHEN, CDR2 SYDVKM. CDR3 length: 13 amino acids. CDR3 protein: CASSFQGTYEQYF. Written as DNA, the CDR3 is TGTGCCAGCAGTTTCCAGGGAACCTACGAGCAGTACTTC.

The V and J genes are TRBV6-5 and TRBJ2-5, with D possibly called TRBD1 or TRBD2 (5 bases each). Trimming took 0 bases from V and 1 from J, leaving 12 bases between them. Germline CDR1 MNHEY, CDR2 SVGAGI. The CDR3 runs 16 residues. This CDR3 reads CASSYSGASFQETQYF. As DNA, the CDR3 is TGTGCCAGCAGTTACTCAGGGGCTAGCTTCCAAGAGACCCAGTACTTC.

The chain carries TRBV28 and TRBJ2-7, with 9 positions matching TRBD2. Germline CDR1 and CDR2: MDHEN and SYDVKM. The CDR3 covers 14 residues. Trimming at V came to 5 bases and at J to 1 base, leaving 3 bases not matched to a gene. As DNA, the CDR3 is TGTGCCAGCAGTCAGGCGGGGGGGTCCTACGAGCAGTACTTC. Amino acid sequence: CASSQAGGSYEQYF.

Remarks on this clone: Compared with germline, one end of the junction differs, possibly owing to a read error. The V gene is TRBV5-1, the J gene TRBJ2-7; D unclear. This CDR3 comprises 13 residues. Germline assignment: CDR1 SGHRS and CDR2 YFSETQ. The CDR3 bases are TGCGCCGGCAGCTTGGCAGGCTCCTACGAGCAGTACTTC. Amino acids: CAGSLAGSYEQYF. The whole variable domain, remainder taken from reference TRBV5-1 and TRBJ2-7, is KAGVTQTPRYLIKTRGQQVTLSCSPISGHRSVSWYQQTPGQGLQFLFEYFSETQRNKGNFPGRFSGRQFSNSRSEMNVSTLELGDSALYLCAGSLAGSYEQYFGPGTRLTVT.

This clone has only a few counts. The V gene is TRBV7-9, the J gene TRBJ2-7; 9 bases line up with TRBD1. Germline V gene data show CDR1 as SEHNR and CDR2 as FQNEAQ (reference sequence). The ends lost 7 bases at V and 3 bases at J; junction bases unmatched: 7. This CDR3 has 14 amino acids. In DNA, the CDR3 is TGTGCCAGCACCGATGGGACAGGGTACTACGAGCAGTACTTC. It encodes CASTDGTGYYEQYF.

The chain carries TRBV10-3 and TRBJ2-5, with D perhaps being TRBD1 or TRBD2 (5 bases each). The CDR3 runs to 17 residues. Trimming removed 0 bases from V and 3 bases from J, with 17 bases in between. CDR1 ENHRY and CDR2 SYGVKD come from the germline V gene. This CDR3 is CAISESPDLRGEETQYF. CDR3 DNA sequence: TGTGCCATCAGTGAGTCGCCGGACCTTAGGGGAGAAGAGACCCAGTACTTC.

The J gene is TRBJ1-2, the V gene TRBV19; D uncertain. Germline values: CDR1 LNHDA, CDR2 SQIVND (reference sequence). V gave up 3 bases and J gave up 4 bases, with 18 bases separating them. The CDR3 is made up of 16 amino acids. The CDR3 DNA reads TGTGCCAGTAGTATTTTTGTGATGGGATCCAGCTATGGCTACACCTTC. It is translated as CASSIFVMGSSYGYTF. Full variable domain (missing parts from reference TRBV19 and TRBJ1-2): DGGITQSPKYLFRKEGQNVTLSCEQNLNHDAMYWYRQDPGQGLRLIYYSQIVNDFQKGDIAEGYSVSREKKESFPLTVTSAQKNPTAFYLCASSIFVMGSSYGYTFGSGTRLTVV.

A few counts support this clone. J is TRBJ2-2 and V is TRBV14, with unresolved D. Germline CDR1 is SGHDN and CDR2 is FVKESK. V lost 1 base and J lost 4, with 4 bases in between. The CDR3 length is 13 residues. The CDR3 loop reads CASSQGRTGELFF. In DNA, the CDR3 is TGTGCCAGCAGCCAAGGACGCACCGGGGAGCTGTTTTTT. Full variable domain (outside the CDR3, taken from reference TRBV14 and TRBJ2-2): EAGVTQFPSHSVIEKGQTVTLRCDPISGHDNLYWYRRVMGKEIKFLLHFVKESKQDESGMPNNRFLAERTGGTYSTLKVQPAELEDSGVYFCASSQGRTGELFFGEGSRLTVL.

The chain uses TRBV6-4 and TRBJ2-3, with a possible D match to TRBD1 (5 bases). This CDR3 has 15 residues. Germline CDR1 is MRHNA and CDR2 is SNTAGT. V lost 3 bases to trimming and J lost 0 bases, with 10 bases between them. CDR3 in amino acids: CASSDGAGSTDTQYF. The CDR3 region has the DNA TGTGCCAGCAGTGATGGGGCCGGCAGCACAGATACGCAGTATTTT.

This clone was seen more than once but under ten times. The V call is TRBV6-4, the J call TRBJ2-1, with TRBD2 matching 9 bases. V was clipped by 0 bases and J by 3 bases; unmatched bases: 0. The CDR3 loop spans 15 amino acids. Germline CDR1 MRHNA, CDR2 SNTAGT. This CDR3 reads CASSDSRGGYNEQFF. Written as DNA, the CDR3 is TGTGCCAGCAGTGACTCGCGGGGGGGCTACAATGAGCAGTTCTTC.

The CDR3 sequence is CASSGGGYEQYV. The CDR3 bases are TGCGCCAGCAGTGGAGGGGGGTACGAGCAGTACGTC. This chain joins TRBV10-2 and TRBJ2-7; D possibly matches TRBD1 or TRBD2 (6 bases each). Germline V gene sequence: CDR1 WSHSY, CDR2 SAAADI. Trimming took off 4 bases at V and 4 bases at J, with 8 bases between the two ends. This CDR3 has 12 amino acids.

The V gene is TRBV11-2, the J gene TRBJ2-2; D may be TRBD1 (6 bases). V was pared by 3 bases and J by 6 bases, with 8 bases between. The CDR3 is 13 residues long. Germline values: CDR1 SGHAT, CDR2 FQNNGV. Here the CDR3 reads CASSFGGAGELFF. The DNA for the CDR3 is TGTGCCAGCAGCTTTGGGGGCGCCGGGGAGCTGTTTTTT.

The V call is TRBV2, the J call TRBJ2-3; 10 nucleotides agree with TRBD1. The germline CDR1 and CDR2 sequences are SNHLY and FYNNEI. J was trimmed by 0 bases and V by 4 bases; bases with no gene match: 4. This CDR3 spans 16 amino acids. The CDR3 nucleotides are TGTGCCAGCAGTGTGCCGGGACAGGGGAGCACAGATACGCAGTATTTT. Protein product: CASSVPGQGSTDTQYF.

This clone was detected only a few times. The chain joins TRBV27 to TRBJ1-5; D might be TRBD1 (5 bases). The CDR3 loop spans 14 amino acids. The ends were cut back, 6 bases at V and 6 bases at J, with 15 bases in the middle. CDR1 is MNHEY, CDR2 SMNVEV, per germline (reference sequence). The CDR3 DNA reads TGTGCCAGCAGCCGTACAGGAAGGATTCAGCCCCAGCATTTT. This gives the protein CASSRTGRIQPQHF.

The CDR3 loop reads CASSDSQQRGQPQHF. CDR3 in DNA: TGTGCCAGCAGTGATTCCCAACAACGCGGGCAGCCCCAGCATTTT. This sequence joins TRBV2 and TRBJ1-5; D uncertain. CDR1 is SNHLY and CDR2 is FYNNEI in the germline V gene. This CDR3 contains 15 residues. Between the trimmed V and J ends, which lost 3 bases and 7 bases, there was a span of 16 bases.

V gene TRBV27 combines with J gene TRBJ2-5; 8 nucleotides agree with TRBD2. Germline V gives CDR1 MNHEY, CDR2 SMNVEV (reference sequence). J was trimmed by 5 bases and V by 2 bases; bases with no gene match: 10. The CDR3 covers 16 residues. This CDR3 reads CASSLRAGGFRETQYF. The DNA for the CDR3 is TGTGCCAGCAGTTTACGGGCGGGGGGATTTAGGGAGACCCAGTACTTC.

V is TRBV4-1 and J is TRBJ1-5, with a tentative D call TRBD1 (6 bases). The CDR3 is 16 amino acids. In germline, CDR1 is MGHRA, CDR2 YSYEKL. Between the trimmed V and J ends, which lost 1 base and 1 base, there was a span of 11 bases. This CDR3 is CASSQVEGGSNQPQHF. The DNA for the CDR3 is TGCGCCAGCAGCCAAGTTGAAGGGGGGAGCAATCAGCCCCAGCATTTT.

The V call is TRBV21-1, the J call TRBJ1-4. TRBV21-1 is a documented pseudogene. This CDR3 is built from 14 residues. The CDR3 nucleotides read TGTGCCAGCAGCAGCAGGAGGGGCGATGAAAAACTGTTTTTT. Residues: CASSSRRGDEKLFF.

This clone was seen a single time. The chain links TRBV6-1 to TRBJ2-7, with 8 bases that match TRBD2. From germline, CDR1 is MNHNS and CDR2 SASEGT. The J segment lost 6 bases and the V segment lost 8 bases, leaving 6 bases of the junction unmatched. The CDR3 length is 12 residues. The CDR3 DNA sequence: TGTGCCAGCGATCCGGGAGGGGGCGAGCAGTACGTC. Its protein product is CASDPGGGEQYV.